The 10 T cell receptor beta chains given below trace back to one sample, sequenced in a study of CD8 T cells in ankylosing spondylitis. Study conclusions and caveats: For ankylosing spondylitis blood, a TCR beta motif of 7 or 8 highly homologous variants appeared characteristic.

TCRdb recomputed calls from the 5' RACE reads with MiXCR, one row per CDR3 protein. The data show around 490,000 distinct CDR3 sequences, with under 5.5% seen just once and approximately 4% held by the top ten. Their antigens are not known. Sequencing used blood, either unsorted or a sorted T cell fraction (not recorded which). These receptors all come from a male donor with ankylosing spondylitis.

The rearrangement links TRBV6-2 or TRBV6-3 to TRBJ1-2; TRBD1 matches 10 bases. The CDR3 totals 15 residues. CDR1 MNHEY and CDR2 SVGEGT come from the germline V gene. The trim removed 5 bases at V and 1 base at J, leaving 4 bases unmatched. As DNA, the CDR3 is TGTGCCAGCAGTCGCGGACAGGGGGATAACTATGGCTACACCTTC. It translates to CASSRGQGDNYGYTF.

This clonotype came up many times. The genes are TRBV5-1 and TRBJ2-2; D ambiguous. Trimming removed 4 bases at V and 5 bases at J, with 18 bases between. This CDR3 has 16 residues. From germline, CDR1 is SGHRS and CDR2 YFSETQ. The CDR3 loop reads CASSPTPAAPTGELFF. The CDR3 coding sequence is TGCGCCAGCAGCCCGACTCCAGCCGCCCCGACCGGGGAGCTGTTTTTT.

This clonotype has a handful of counts. The chain carries TRBV7-9 and TRBJ2-1, with TRBD1 matching 8 bases. The CDR3 runs to 15 residues. The J segment lost 0 bases and the V segment lost 7 bases, leaving 5 bases of the junction unmatched. CDR1 is SEHNR, CDR2 FQNEAQ, per germline (reference sequence). CDR3 nucleotides: TGTGCCAGCACCTGGACAGGGAGCTCCTACAATGAGCAGTTCTTC. It encodes CASTWTGSSYNEQFF.

This clonotype came up many times. The V call is TRBV7-2, the J call TRBJ2-7; 9 positions match TRBD1. The CDR3 spans 15 residues. Trimming removed 2 bases from V and 5 bases from J; junction bases left unmatched: 7. Germline values: CDR1 SGHTA, CDR2 FQGNSA. CDR3 amino acids: CASSLLQGAVNEQYF. The CDR3 coding sequence is TGTGCCAGCAGCTTATTACAGGGGGCAGTAAACGAGCAGTACTTC.

Many counts were recorded for this clonotype. J is TRBJ1-1 and V is TRBV10-3; possible D gene TRBD1, 6 bases. Trimming removed 10 bases from V and 8 bases from J, with 17 bases in between. CDR3 length: 12 residues. The germline V gene has CDR1 ENHRY and CDR2 SYGVKD. CDR3 loop: CASRGGSMEAFF. For the CDR3, the DNA is TGTGCCAGCCGAGGGGGGAGCATGGAAGCTTTCTTT.

At least ten counts were recorded for this clonotype. J is TRBJ2-7 and V is TRBV20-1, with 7 positions matching TRBD1. Trimming at V came to 7 bases and at J to 4 bases, leaving 10 bases not matched to a gene. Germline V CDR1 and CDR2: DFQATT, SNEGSKA (reference sequence). This CDR3 has 13 residues. The CDR3 nucleotides read TGCAGTGTTCCGACAGGGTACAAATACGAGCAGTACTTC. Residues: CSVPTGYKYEQYF.

This clonotype was observed many times. The rearrangement uses TRBV5-1 and TRBJ1-1; D gene uncertain. Trimming shortened V by 3 bases and J by 3 bases, and 12 bases separated the two germline ends. CDR1 SGHRS and CDR2 YFSETQ come from the germline V gene. This CDR3 is built from 14 residues. The CDR3 sequence is CASSSEWGYTEAFF. The DNA of the CDR3 is TGCGCCAGCAGCTCTGAGTGGGGTTACACTGAAGCTTTCTTT.

This clonotype has a count of ten or more. The gene calls are TRBV4-3 and TRBJ1-1, with no clear D. Trimming shortened V by 1 base and J by 5 bases, and 17 bases separated the two germline ends. The CDR3 loop spans 16 amino acids. Germline V gene lookup returns CDR1 LGHNA and CDR2 YSLEER. The CDR3 nucleotides read TGCGCCAGCAGCCAAGGTTTGGGGATGACGTCGACTGAAGCTTTCTTT. This translates into CASSQGLGMTSTEAFF.

The chain links TRBV28 to TRBJ2-7; D is ambiguous. The V gene lost 2 bases and the J gene lost 3 bases, with 20 bases spanning the gap. CDR1 MDHEN and CDR2 SYDVKM come from the germline V gene. The CDR3 is 17 amino acids. CDR3 protein: CASSLPSSNPNYYEQYF. The DNA for the CDR3 is TGTGCCAGCAGTTTACCATCCTCCAACCCCAATTACTACGAGCAGTACTTC.

In its sample, this clonotype was seen many times. The rearrangement links TRBV29-1 to TRBJ2-2; maybe TRBD2 (5 bases). Trimming took 6 bases from V and 6 from J, leaving 17 bases between them. The CDR3 covers 14 residues. In germline, CDR1 is SQVTM, CDR2 ANQGSEA. CDR3 region: CSVGEYTEAGELFF. As DNA, the CDR3 is TGCAGCGTCGGGGAGTATACCGAGGCCGGGGAGCTGTTTTTT.